This section outlines one T cell receptor beta chain sequence together with its context. It lacks a known antigen. Per-base quality was not reported, and no clone a single base away is much larger than it. Whole blood was collected in K2EDTA tubes by collaborating institutions according to the institutions' own protocols. For TCRbeta analysis, collaborator samples were shipped as frozen whole blood, as isolated PBMCs, or as DNA extracted from either sample type. TCRbeta CDR3 regions were amplified from genomic DNA by means of the immunoSEQ Assay, a bias-controlled multiplex PCR. The paper's data handling went like this. Nucleated cell counts per sample were estimated from amplification of reference gene primers within the assay. To quantify the absolute abundance of each unique TCRbeta CDR3 rearrangement, sequence reads were collapsed and filtered. For each sample, productive Simpson clonality was calculated by taking the square root of Simpson's diversity index across productive rearrangements. TCRdb's version of the immuneACCESS table is confined to in-frame rearrangements and falls short of the full clone set. An unresolved V gene accounts for under half of the shortfall where checked; the remainder is of unknown origin. V and J calls and clone size come straight from that table; D and trimming were deduced from the DNA. The sample table contains approximately 90,000 clones; only one count was recorded for more than 65% of them. The ten most abundant clones make up about 4.1% of the sample.

The data were obtained in a study of blood T cell repertoires in COVID-19 (dated by TCRdb to the early 2020s). For context, the study as a whole: Collaborator samples came from the United States, Italy and Spain and covered acute and convalescent phases of COVID-19. Subjects who had been exposed to COVID-19, were actively infected with it, or had recovered from it provided the deeply sampled blood TCRbeta repertoires that made up the dataset. The samples were drawn from two sources: the first 160 participants of the ongoing ImmuneRACE study, and approximately 1,300 subjects contributed by 6 global collaborators. A freely available public database, intended as a resource for researchers studying the immune response to SARS-CoV-2, is where the repertoires were released. Where available, HLA class I and class II types were obtained from metadata supplied by the sample provider rather than from assay-based typing. The material from the prospective study consisted of cDNA or gDNA derived from T cells, B-cell-depleted T cells, or PBMCs. The sample metadata nearly always contained a de-identified subject ID, COVID-19 status, age in years and sex. Here is what the overall study found, with its caveats: The amount of clinical and demographic metadata varied by source and participant and was provided uncurated.

The TCR sequence derives from a man in his 60s with acute or convalescent COVID-19. The sequenced sample consisted of peripheral blood.

Read as DNA, the sequence is TGTGCCAGCAGCCGGCGGGGGTGCAACGAGCAGTACTTC. This yields the protein CASSRRGCNEQYF. The sequence joins TRBV6-2 or TRBV6-3 to TRBJ2-7; 7 central bases correspond to TRBD2. V is pruned by 6 bases and J by 5 bases, leaving 7 bases of the junction without a gene match. CDR1 MNHEY and CDR2 SVGEGT are derived from the germline V gene. The CDR3 measures 13 amino acids from cysteine to phenylalanine. Only the CDR3 region is kept as DNA, spanning 39 bases read in frame from base 1.